Shown below are 3 T cell receptor beta chains from a single sample sequenced in a study of CD8 T cells in ankylosing spondylitis. General study results and limits: A motif of eight or nine highly homologous TCR beta variants was seen as apparently characteristic of ankylosing spondylitis blood.

MiXCR was run by TCRdb on the 5' RACE reads, yielding one entry per CDR3 protein. The table has some 800,000 distinct CDR3 sequences, about 12% seen once. Their antigens are not known. The sequenced sample consisted of blood, either unsorted or a sorted T cell fraction (not recorded which). These receptors all stem from a male donor with ankylosing spondylitis.

This clonotype was seen repeatedly, ten times or more. V gene TRBV5-1 combines with J gene TRBJ2-7; 8 nucleotides agree with TRBD1. The CDR3 runs 15 residues. Looked up from germline, CDR1 is SGHRS and CDR2 is YFSETQ. V was clipped by 5 bases and J by 4 bases; unmatched bases: 11. CDR3 DNA: TGCGCCAGCAGACTACAGGGGGTCCCAGAGTACGAGCAGTACTTC. This sequence encodes CASRLQGVPEYEQYF.

This clonotype was detected many times. The chain carries TRBV15 and TRBJ1-2; tentative D call: TRBD1 (5 bases). The CDR3 sequence is 15 residues long. V was cut by 3 bases and J by 7 bases, with 18 bases left in between. Germline values: CDR1 LNHNV, CDR2 YYDKDF (reference sequence). The CDR3: CATSSILGGTGGYTF. For the CDR3, the DNA is TGTGCCACCAGCAGTATCCTCGGGGGGACGGGTGGCTACACCTTC.

The chain has TRBV20-1 and TRBJ2-3, with a tentative D call TRBD1 (6 bases). The V end lost 1 base, the J end lost 1 base, and 15 bases lay between the germline ends. The germline gives CDR1 DFQATT, CDR2 SNEGSKA (reference sequence). This CDR3 region has 16 residues. The CDR3 nucleotides are TGCAGTGCTAGAGGATTGGCGACAGGCCGCACAGATACGCAGTATTTT. Translating it yields CSARGLATGRTDTQYF.